The sequence of this T cell receptor beta chain was determined in a study of blood T cell repertoires in COVID-19. Study-wide background: Sample material is recorded as cDNA or gDNA derived from T cells, B-cell-depleted T cells, or PBMCs.

The germline V gene has CDR1 SGHNT and CDR2 YYREEE (reference sequence). The CDR3 has 15 amino acids. Trimming cost V 3 bases and J 7 bases; bases outside gene matches: 8. Authors' processing steps: Nucleated cell number was recorded as an estimate derived from reference gene primer amplification. TCRdb keeps only in-frame clones here, not all; method: immunoSEQ multiplex PCR. D and trimming come from the DNA, and the V and J calls and clone size come from that table. The table includes a few hundred thousand clones, about four fifths detected once. This clonotype originated in a woman between 50 and 59 years old with acute or convalescent COVID-19. The chain has TRBV5-4 and TRBJ2-2, with 8 bases matching TRBD1. Specimen: peripheral blood. Here the CDR3 DNA reads TGTGCCAGCAGCTGGGGGACAGGCTTTCTCGGGGAGCTGTTTTTT. It encodes CASSWGTGFLGELFF.